The 19 T cell receptor beta chains given below trace back to one sample, sequenced in a study of blood T cell repertoires in COVID-19. TCRdb keeps only in-frame clones here, not all; method: immunoSEQ multiplex PCR. The sample has about 140,000 clones, 70% to 90% seen once. Sequenced material: peripheral blood. The receptors were sampled from a human donor in a cohort sampled during active COVID-19.

V usage is TRBV5-4 and J usage is TRBJ2-3, with a possible D match to TRBD2 (6 bases). Trimming shortened V by 1 base and J by 3 bases, and 12 bases separated the two germline ends. Germline CDR1 SGHNT, CDR2 YYREEE (reference sequence). This CDR3 is built from 15 residues. The CDR3 loop is CASSLSAGSTDTQYF. In nucleotides, the CDR3 is TGTGCCAGCAGCTTGTCGGCGGGGAGTACAGATACGCAGTATTTT.

A single count supports this clone. The chain has TRBV28 and TRBJ1-5; 7 nucleotides align to TRBD1. Germline V gene lookup returns CDR1 MDHEN and CDR2 SYDVKM. V lost 6 bases to trimming and J lost 2 bases; unmatched junction nucleotides: 4. This CDR3 comprises 14 residues. CDR3 nucleotide sequence: TGTGCCAGCAGGCGACAGGGCGGCAATCAGCCCCAGCATTTT. Encoded protein: CASRRQGGNQPQHF.

The chain combines TRBV19 with TRBJ2-7; 9 bases line up with TRBD1. The V segment lost 4 bases and the J segment 4 bases; nucleotides outside the gene matches: 2. Per germline, CDR1 LNHDA and CDR2 SQIVND (reference sequence). CDR3 length: 13 residues. In nucleotides, the CDR3 is TGTGCCAGTAGTAGGGACAGGGAATACGAGCAGTACTTC. It specifies CASSRDREYEQYF.

A single count supports this clone. The V gene is TRBV28, the J gene TRBJ1-1; TRBD1 might be the D (5 bases). Deletions cut 5 bases from V and 1 base from J, with 14 bases between. Germline CDR1 MDHEN, CDR2 SYDVKM. The CDR3 runs to 15 residues. CDR3 nucleotides: TGTGCCAGCAGTATGGGGGGGGGACCGAACACTGAAGCTTTCTTT. Translating gives CASSMGGGPNTEAFF.

The chain joins TRBV6-6 to TRBJ2-3, with D perhaps TRBD2 (6 bases). The CDR3 covers 16 residues. Germline CDR1 reads MNHNY; CDR2 reads SVGAGI (reference sequence). The ends were cut back, 2 bases at V and 0 bases at J, with 12 bases in the middle. The CDR3 bases are TGTGCCAGCAGTTACGTTCAGGCGGGAAGCACAGATACGCAGTATTTT. Translated: CASSYVQAGSTDTQYF.

The gene calls are TRBV4-1 and TRBJ2-5, with TRBD1 matching 7 bases. The CDR3 totals 15 residues. The V gene's germline CDR1 is MGHRA and CDR2 YSYEKL. The V gene end was trimmed by 4 bases and the J gene end by 4 bases; junction bases not matched to a gene: 9. The CDR3: CASSRSQGVGETQYF. In DNA, the CDR3 is TGCGCCAGCAGCCGATCCCAGGGGGTGGGAGAGACCCAGTACTTC.

V gene TRBV18 combines with J gene TRBJ1-1; 11 bases fit TRBD1. The CDR3 length is 13 residues. With 5 bases clipped from V and 6 bases from J, the junction kept 2 bases outside the gene matches. The germline V gene encodes CDR1 KGHSH and CDR2 LQKENI. The CDR3 loop is CASSGQGAAEAFF. The DNA for the CDR3 is TGTGCCAGCTCAGGACAGGGGGCCGCTGAAGCTTTCTTT.

Concerning this clone itself: A read error may produce the germline difference seen at one junction end. This sequence joins TRBV28 and TRBJ2-7, with D tentatively TRBD2 (6 bases). Germline loops: CDR1 MDHEN, CDR2 SYDVKM. This CDR3 is 12 amino acids long. As DNA, the CDR3 is TGTGCCAGCAGTCCGACGCTACGGGACTCCCACTTC. Translated, it gives CASSPTLRDSHF.

The chain links TRBV2 to TRBJ2-1, with 8 bases matching TRBD2. In germline, CDR1 is SNHLY, CDR2 FYNNEI. Trimming cost V 10 bases and J 8 bases; bases outside gene matches: 13. The CDR3 is 14 residues long. The CDR3 DNA sequence: TGTGCCACCTTAGCGGGAATGGAGGGTTATGAGCAGTTCTTC. This sequence encodes CATLAGMEGYEQFF.

The chain uses TRBV30 and TRBJ2-7, with D tentatively TRBD2 (5 bases). Germline loops: CDR1 GTSNPN, CDR2 SVGIG (reference sequence). Trimming pared 0 bases from V and 5 bases from J, leaving 8 bases between. The CDR3 is made up of 12 amino acids. This CDR3 is CAWSVSGNEQYF. CDR3 DNA sequence: TGTGCCTGGAGTGTTTCCGGGAACGAGCAGTACTTC.

This clone was detected a few times. The chain couples TRBV5-1 to TRBJ2-7; 7 bases are shared with TRBD1. The CDR3 sequence is 15 residues long. V shed 0 bases, J shed 5 bases, and the junction held 8 bases outside the gene matches. Looked up from germline, CDR1 is SGHRS and CDR2 is YFSETQ. The CDR3 DNA follows: TGCGCCAGCAGCTTGGGACAGGGTGGGGCCGACGAGCAGTACTTC. It encodes CASSLGQGGADEQYF.

The genes are TRBV5-1 and TRBJ1-3; D uncertain. Germline V gene lookup returns CDR1 SGHRS and CDR2 YFSETQ. V was clipped by 0 bases and J by 0 bases, with 10 bases between them. This CDR3 contains 16 residues. CDR3 in DNA: TGCGCCAGCAGCTTGGACAGCCCGAACTCTGGAAACACCATATATTTT. Its translation: CASSLDSPNSGNTIYF.

The J gene is TRBJ1-6, the V gene TRBV5-5, with a possible D match to TRBD1 (6 bases). The V and J ends lost 0 bases and 0 bases respectively, with 13 bases between them. The CDR3 length is 18 residues. CDR1 and CDR2 (germline): SGHKS, YYEKEE (reference sequence). Written as DNA, the CDR3 is TGTGCCAGCAGCTTGGCAGGGGACACACCCTCCTATAATTCACCCCTCCACTTT. Translating gives CASSLAGDTPSYNSPLHF.

This clone was observed once. V is TRBV6-6 and J is TRBJ2-5; 8 bases fit TRBD1. Germline CDR1 and CDR2: MNHNY and SVGAGI (reference sequence). This CDR3 is 16 amino acids long. Germline trimming cut 2 bases from V and 1 base from J; bases unmatched to any gene: 6. Here the CDR3 DNA reads TGTGCCAGCAGTTACCCCCGGACAGGGTTCCAAGAGACCCAGTACTTC. Its protein is CASSYPRTGFQETQYF.

The V call is TRBV10-1, the J call TRBJ2-7, with D tentatively TRBD1 (6 bases). Germline values: CDR1 WNHNN, CDR2 SYGVQD (reference sequence). The CDR3 extends over 14 amino acids. V was pared by 6 bases and J by 5 bases, with 17 bases between. The CDR3 region is CASRSCWGRHEQYF. The CDR3 DNA is TGCGCCAGCAGGTCTTGCTGGGGGCGGCACGAGCAGTACTTC.

In its sample, this clone was seen a few times. The V and J genes are TRBV4-3 and TRBJ2-1; maybe TRBD1 (5 bases). The CDR3 is 14 residues long. Trimming left V 1 base short and J 9 bases short, with 13 bases between. Germline loops: CDR1 LGHNA, CDR2 YSLEER. CDR3 DNA: TGCGCCAGCAGCCAAGTTCAGGGCGCCAGTGAGCAGTTCTTC. As protein: CASSQVQGASEQFF.

This clone appeared a few times. Additional DNA sequences in this sample encode the identical CDR3. This chain links TRBV7-9 with TRBJ2-3; D might be TRBD2 (5 bases). The V and J ends lost 5 bases and 4 bases respectively, with 10 bases between them. The CDR3 covers 13 residues. CDR1 and CDR2 (germline): SEHNR, FQNEAQ (reference sequence). In nucleotides, the CDR3 is TGTGCCAGCAGCCCTCGCGGGCCAGATACGCAGTATTTT. Its translation: CASSPRGPDTQYF.

V is TRBV2 and J is TRBJ2-3; tentatively, D is TRBD2 (6 bases). Germline-derived CDR1 and CDR2 are SNHLY and FYNNEI. Trimming left V 2 bases short and J 1 base short, with 13 bases between. The CDR3 loop spans 16 amino acids. For the CDR3, the DNA is TGTGCCAGCAGTGAATTGAGAGCGGGCCGCACAGATACGCAGTATTTT. It codes for CASSELRAGRTDTQYF.

This clone came up once. The V call is TRBV18, the J call TRBJ1-2, with 7 bases lining up with TRBD1. In germline, CDR1 is KGHSH, CDR2 LQKENI. The CDR3 extends over 16 amino acids. Trimming at V came to 2 bases and at J to 3 bases, leaving 9 bases not matched to a gene. The CDR3 region is CASSPKGTVYDYGYTF. The DNA for the CDR3 is TGTGCCAGCTCACCAAAAGGGACAGTCTACGACTATGGCTACACCTTC.